The present TCR beta chain was sequenced within a study of shared clonotypes between healthy human individuals. Overall study findings and caveats: Genetic and exposure-history diversity was limited by the small donor number.

Some clones are missing from TCRdb's copy, which holds only in-frame ones; the method was immunoSEQ multiplex PCR. This table has about 2,100,000 clones, around 93% appearing once. The ends lost 4 bases at V and 3 bases at J; junction bases unmatched: 12. The germline V gene encodes CDR1 SGHNT and CDR2 YYREEE (reference sequence). CDR3 size: 18 residues. CD45RO negativity and positive selection for CCR7 defined naive CD8 cells, a population that excluded terminally differentiated effector memory CD45RA+ cells. In the case of this clone: Its antigen is still unknown.

This receptor was taken from a young man in good health. Some clones in this sample may be carry-over from other donors' samples. The rearrangement uses TRBV5-4 and TRBJ2-7; 14 nucleotides align to TRBD2. What was sequenced was naive CD8+ T cells from PBMCs. The CDR3 spells CASSTTGTSGSGDYEQYF. The CDR3 DNA reads TGTGCCAGCAGCACCACCGGGACTAGCGGGAGTGGGGACTACGAGCAGTACTTC. The full variable domain, with the rest looked up from reference TRBV5-4 and TRBJ2-7, is ETGVTQSPTHLIKTRGQQVTLRCSSQSGHNTVSWYQQALGQGPQFIFQYYREEENGRGNFPPRFSGLQFPNYSSELNVNALELDDSALYLCASSTTGTSGSGDYEQYFGPGTRLTVT.